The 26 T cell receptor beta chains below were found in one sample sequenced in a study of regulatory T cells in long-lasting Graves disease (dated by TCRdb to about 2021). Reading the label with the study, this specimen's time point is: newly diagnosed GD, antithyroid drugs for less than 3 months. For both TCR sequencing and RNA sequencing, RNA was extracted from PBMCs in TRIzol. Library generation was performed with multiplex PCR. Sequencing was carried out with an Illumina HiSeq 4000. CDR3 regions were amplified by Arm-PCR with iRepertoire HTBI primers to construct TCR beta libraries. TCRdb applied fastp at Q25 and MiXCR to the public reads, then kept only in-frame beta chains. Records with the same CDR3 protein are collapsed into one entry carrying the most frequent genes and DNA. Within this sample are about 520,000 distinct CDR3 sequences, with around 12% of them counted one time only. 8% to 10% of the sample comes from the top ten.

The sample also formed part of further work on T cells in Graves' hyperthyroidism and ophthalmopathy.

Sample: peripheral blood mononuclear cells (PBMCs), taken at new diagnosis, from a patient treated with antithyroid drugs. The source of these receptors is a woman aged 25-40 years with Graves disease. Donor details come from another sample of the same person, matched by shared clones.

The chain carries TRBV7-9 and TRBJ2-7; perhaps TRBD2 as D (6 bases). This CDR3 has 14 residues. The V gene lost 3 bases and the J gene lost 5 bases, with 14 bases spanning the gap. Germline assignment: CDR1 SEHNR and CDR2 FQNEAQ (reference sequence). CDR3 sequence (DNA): TGTGCCAGCAGCTTTAGGAGGGTTGAAGACGAGCAGTACTTC. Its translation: CASSFRRVEDEQYF.

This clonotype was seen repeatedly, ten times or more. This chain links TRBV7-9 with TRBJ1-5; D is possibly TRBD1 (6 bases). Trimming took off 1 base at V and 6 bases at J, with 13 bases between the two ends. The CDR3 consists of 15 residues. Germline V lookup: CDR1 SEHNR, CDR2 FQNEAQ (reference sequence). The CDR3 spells CASSLGGGSTQPQHF. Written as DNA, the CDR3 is TGTGCCAGCAGCTTAGGAGGGGGGTCTACTCAGCCCCAGCATTTT.

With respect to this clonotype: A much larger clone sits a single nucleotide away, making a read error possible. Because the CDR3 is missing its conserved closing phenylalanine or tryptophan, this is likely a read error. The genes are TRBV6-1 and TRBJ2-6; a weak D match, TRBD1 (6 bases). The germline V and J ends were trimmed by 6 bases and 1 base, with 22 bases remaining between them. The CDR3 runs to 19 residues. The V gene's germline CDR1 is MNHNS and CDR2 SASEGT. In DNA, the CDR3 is TGTGCCAGCAGAACTATCCTACAGGGTGTGAGGTCTGGGGCCAACGTCCTGACTTTA. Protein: CASRTILQGVRSGANVLTL.

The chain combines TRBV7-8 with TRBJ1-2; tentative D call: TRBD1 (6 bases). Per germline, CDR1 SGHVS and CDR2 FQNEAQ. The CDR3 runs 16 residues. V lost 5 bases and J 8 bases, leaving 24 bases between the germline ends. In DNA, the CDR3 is TGTGCCAGCAGCCCTTCCGTAATGGGGGGGGCTTGGGGCTACACCTTC. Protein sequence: CASSPSVMGGAWGYTF.

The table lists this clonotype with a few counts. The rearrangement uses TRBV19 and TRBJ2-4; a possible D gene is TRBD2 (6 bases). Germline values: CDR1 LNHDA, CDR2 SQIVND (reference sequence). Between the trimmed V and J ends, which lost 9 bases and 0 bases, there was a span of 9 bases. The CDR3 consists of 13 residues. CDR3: CASSGLAKNIQYF. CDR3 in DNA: TGTGCCAGCTCGGGACTAGCCAAAAACATTCAGTACTTC.

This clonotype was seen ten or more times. The CDR3 coding sequence is TGTGCCAGCAGCTTGCGTATAGGTGTCGGCGGGCTCAGCACAGATACGCAGTATTTT. Translation: CASSLRIGVGGLSTDTQYF. V and J are TRBV7-9 and TRBJ2-3, with D possibly being TRBD2 (5 bases). This CDR3 region has 19 residues. V gave up 3 bases and J gave up 0 bases, with 22 bases separating them. Germline loops: CDR1 SEHNR, CDR2 FQNEAQ (reference sequence).

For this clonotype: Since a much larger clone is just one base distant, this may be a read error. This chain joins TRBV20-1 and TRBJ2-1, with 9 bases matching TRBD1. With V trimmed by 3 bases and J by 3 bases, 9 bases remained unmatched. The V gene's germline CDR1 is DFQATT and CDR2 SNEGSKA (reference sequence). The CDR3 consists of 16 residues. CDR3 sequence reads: CSARGRQGDIYNEQFF. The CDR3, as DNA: TGCAGTGCTAGGGGGAGACAGGGGGATATCTACAATGAGCAGTTCTTC.

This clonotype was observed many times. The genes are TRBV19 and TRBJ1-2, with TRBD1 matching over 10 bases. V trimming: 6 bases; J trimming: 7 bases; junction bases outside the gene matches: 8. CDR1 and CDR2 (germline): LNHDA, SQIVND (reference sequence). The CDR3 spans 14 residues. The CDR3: CASSPTGGRVGYTF. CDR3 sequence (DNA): TGTGCCAGTAGCCCGACAGGGGGCAGGGTTGGCTACACCTTC.

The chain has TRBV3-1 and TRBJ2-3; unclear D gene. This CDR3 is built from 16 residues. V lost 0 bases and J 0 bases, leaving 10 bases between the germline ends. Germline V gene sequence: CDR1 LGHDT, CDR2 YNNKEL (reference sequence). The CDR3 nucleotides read TGTGCCAGCAGCCAAGATGTAGGTATTAGCACAGATACGCAGTATTTT. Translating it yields CASSQDVGISTDTQYF.

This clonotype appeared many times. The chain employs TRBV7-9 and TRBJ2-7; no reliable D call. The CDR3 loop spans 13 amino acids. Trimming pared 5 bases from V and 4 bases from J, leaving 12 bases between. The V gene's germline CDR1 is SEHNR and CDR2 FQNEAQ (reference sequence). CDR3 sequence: CASSPEHSYEQYF. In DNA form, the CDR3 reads TGTGCCAGCAGCCCAGAACATAGTTACGAGCAGTACTTC.

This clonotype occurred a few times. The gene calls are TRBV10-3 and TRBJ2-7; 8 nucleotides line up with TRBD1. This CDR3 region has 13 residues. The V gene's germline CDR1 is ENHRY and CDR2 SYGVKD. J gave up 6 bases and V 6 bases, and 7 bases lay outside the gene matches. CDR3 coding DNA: TGTGCCATCAGCCGGGACAGGACTTCCGAGCAGTACTTC. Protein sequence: CAISRDRTSEQYF.

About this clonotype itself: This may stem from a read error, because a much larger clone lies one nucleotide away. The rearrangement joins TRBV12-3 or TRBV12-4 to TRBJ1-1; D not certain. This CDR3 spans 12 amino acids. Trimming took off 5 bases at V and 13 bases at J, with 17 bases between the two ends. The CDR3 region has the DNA TGTGCCAGCAGTCCCCGGAGGTTCTCGGATTTCTTT. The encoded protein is CASSPRRFSDFF.

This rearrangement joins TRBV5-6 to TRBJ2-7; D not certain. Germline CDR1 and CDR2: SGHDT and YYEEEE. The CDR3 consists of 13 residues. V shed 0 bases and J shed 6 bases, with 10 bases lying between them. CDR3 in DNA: TGTGCCAGCAGCTTGGACGGCCTCCGCGAGCAGTACTTC. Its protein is CASSLDGLREQYF.

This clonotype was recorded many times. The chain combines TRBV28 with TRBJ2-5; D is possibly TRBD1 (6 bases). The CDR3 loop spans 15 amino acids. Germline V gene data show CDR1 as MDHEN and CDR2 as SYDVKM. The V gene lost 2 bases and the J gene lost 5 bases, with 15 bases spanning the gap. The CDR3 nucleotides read TGTGCCAGCAGTTTAGGAGGAAACAGGGCCGAGACCCAGTACTTC. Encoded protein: CASSLGGNRAETQYF.

The CDR3 loop is CASSIVMNTEAFF. CDR3 nucleotide sequence: TGTGCCAGTAGTATAGTTATGAACACTGAAGCTTTCTTT. V and J are TRBV19 and TRBJ1-1; D not resolved. Germline V gene sequence: CDR1 LNHDA, CDR2 SQIVND (reference sequence). Deletions cut 1 base from V and 0 bases from J, with 3 bases between. The CDR3 has 13 residues.

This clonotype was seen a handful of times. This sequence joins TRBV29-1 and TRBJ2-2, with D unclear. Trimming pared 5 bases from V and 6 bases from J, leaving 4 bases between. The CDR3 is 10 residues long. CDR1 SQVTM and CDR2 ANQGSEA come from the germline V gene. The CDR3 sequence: CSVYSGELFF. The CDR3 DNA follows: TGCAGCGTTTATTCCGGGGAGCTGTTTTTT.

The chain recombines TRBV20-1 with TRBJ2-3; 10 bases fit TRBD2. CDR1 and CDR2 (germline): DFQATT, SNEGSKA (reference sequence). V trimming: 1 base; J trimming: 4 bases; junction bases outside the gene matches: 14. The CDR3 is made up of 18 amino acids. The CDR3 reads CSARAYQTSGIGADTQYF. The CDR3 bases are TGCAGTGCTAGAGCCTATCAAACTAGCGGGATTGGGGCAGATACGCAGTATTTT.

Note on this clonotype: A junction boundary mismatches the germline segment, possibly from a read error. CDR3 residues: CASFSGGQETQCF. As DNA, the CDR3 is TGTGCCAGCTTTTCCGGGGGGCAAGAAACCCAGTGCTTC. The gene calls are TRBV6-1 and TRBJ2-5, with D tentatively TRBD2 (7 bases). Germline V CDR1 and CDR2: MNHNS, SASEGT. The CDR3 loop spans 13 amino acids.

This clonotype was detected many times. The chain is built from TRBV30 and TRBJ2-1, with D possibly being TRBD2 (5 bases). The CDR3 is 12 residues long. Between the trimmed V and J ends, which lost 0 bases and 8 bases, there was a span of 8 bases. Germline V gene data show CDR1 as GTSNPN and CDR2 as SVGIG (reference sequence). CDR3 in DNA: TGTGCCTGGAGTGTAGAGGGCGATGAGCAGTTCTTC. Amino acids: CAWSVEGDEQFF.

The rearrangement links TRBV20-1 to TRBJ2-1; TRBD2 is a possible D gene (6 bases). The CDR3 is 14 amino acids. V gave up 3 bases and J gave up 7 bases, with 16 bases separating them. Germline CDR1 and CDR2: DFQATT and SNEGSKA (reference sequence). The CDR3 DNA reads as TGCAGTGCTAGTGCCAGGAGGGGCCGAAATGAGCAGTTCTTC. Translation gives CSASARRGRNEQFF.

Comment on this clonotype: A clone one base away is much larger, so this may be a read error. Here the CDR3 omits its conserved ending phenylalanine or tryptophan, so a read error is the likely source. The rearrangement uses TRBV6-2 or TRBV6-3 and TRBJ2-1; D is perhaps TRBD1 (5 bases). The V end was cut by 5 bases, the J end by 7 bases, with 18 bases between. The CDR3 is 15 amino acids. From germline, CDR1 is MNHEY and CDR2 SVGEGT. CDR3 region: CASSGASRGLNEQFL. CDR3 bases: TGTGCCAGCAGTGGGGCTTCTCGCGGTTTGAATGAGCAGTTCCTC.

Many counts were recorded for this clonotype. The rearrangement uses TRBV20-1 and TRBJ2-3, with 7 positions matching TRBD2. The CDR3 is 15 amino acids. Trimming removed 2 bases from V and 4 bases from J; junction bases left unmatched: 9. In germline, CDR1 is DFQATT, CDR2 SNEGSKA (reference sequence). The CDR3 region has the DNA TGCAGTGCTAGATCTCCGGCGGGAGCTTCAGATACGCAGTATTTT. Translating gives CSARSPAGASDTQYF.

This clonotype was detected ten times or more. CDR3 nucleotide sequence: TGTGCCAGCAGTTCTCGCCCCACAGGGGTCCAAGAGACCCAGTACTTC. This gives the protein CASSSRPTGVQETQYF. The chain employs TRBV28 and TRBJ2-5; 7 bases line up with TRBD1. CDR1 and CDR2 from the germline V gene are MDHEN and SYDVKM. This CDR3 spans 16 amino acids. V trimming: 4 bases; J trimming: 1 base; junction bases outside the gene matches: 9.

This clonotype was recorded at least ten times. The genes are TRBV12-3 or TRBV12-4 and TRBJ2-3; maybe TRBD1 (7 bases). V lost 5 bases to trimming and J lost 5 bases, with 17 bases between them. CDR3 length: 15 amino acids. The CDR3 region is CASSPGRGRLDTQYF. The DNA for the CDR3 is TGTGCCAGCAGTCCCGGCAGGGGGAGGTTAGATACGCAGTATTTT.

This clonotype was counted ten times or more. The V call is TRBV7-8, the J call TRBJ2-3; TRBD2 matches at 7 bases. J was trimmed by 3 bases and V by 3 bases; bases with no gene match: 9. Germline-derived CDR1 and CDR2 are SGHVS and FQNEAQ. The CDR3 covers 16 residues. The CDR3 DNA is TGTGCCAGCAGCTTTATGCGGGAGTCGGTGACAGATACGCAGTATTTT. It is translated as CASSFMRESVTDTQYF.

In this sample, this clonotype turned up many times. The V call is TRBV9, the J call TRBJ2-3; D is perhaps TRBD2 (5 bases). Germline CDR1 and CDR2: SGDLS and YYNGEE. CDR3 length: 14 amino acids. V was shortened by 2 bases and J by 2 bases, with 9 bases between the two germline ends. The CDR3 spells CASSVDSSTDTQYF. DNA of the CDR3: TGTGCCAGCAGCGTGGACTCTTCCACAGATACGCAGTATTTT.